One TCR beta chain is described in this entry. The data were obtained in a study of blood T cell repertoires in COVID-19. Study summary: Spain, Italy and the United States supplied samples that represented acute and convalescent COVID-19. PBMCs, B-cell-depleted T cells, or T cells were the source of the cDNA or gDNA that made up the material.

CDR1 is MNHEY and CDR2 is SVGEGT in the germline V gene. The CDR3 contains 17 residues. V trimming: 5 bases; J trimming: 19 bases; junction bases outside the gene matches: 21. In the authors' workflow: Quantification of nucleated cells was approximated via reference gene primer amplification. This table comes from immunoSEQ multiplex PCR, and its TCRdb copy is limited to in-frame clones, with some not included. V and J calls and clone size are given by that table; D and trimming were obtained from the DNA. The table records around 63,000 clones, over 75% of them present only once. The source of this sequence is a woman aged 55-69 years with acute or convalescent COVID-19. The J gene is TRBJ1-6, the V gene TRBV6-2 or TRBV6-3; 12 nucleotides agree with TRBD1. Sequences were obtained from peripheral blood. This CDR3 reads CASSQLPGQGAPSGLHF. CDR3 DNA: TGTGCCAGCAGTCAACTACCGGGACAGGGGGCTCCGTCCGGACTTCACTTT.